Shown below are 20 T cell receptor beta chains from a single sample sequenced in a study of identical twins. TCRdb fed the 5' RACE reads into MiXCR, producing one record per CDR3 protein. The data show around 470,000 distinct CDR3 sequences, approximately 14% seen once. The same data also contributed to another study, on yellow fever vaccine responses in identical twins.

The specimen was CD4+ T cells sorted from blood. These receptors were taken from a woman younger than 35 in good health.

About this clonotype: This may arise from a read error, as a much more abundant clone is one base away. The chain joins TRBV7-2 to TRBJ1-1; D is unclear. The CDR3 totals 13 residues. The germline V gene encodes CDR1 SGHTA and CDR2 FQGNSA. V lost 1 base, J lost 11 bases, and 14 bases lay in between. The DNA for the CDR3 is TGTGCCAGCAGCTTAGGCTCTCATCAGGCCGCTTTCTTT. Protein product: CASSLGSHQAAFF.

The chain links TRBV19 to TRBJ2-7; 11 nucleotides match TRBD1. This CDR3 is 17 amino acids long. The trim removed 5 bases at V and 6 bases at J, leaving 15 bases unmatched. Germline CDR1 LNHDA, CDR2 SQIVND (reference sequence). The CDR3 nucleotides are TGTGCCAGTAGTCCCGACCCCTGGACAGGGGGCGTCTCCGAGCAGTACTTC. This gives the protein CASSPDPWTGGVSEQYF.

This clonotype was seen more than once but under ten times. The V and J genes are TRBV5-1 and TRBJ2-2, with a possible D match to TRBD1 (5 bases). Germline assignment: CDR1 SGHRS and CDR2 YFSETQ. The CDR3 has 16 amino acids. V lost 7 bases to trimming and J lost 0 bases, with 16 bases between them. The CDR3 region is CASARTRATNTGELFF. The CDR3, as DNA: TGCGCCAGCGCTAGGACCAGGGCCACGAACACCGGGGAGCTGTTTTTT.

J is TRBJ2-5 and V is TRBV20-1, with 14 bases that match TRBD2. Trimming removed 2 bases from V and 0 bases from J; junction bases left unmatched: 14. Germline CDR1 DFQATT, CDR2 SNEGSKA (reference sequence). This CDR3 has 20 residues. The chain's CDR3 is CSARPWGLAGVKMYQETQYF. In DNA form, the CDR3 reads TGCAGTGCTAGACCCTGGGGACTAGCGGGGGTTAAGATGTACCAAGAGACCCAGTACTTC.

This clonotype was seen a few times. V usage is TRBV7-9 and J usage is TRBJ2-6, with 10 nucleotides matching TRBD1. This CDR3 region has 17 residues. Per the germline V gene, CDR1 is SEHNR and CDR2 is FQNEAQ (reference sequence). After removal of 7 bases from V and 1 base from J, the junction contained 7 bases not matched to a gene. The CDR3 region is CASTRDRGLSGANVLTF. In DNA, the CDR3 is TGTGCCAGCACCCGGGACAGGGGTCTTTCTGGGGCCAACGTCCTGACTTTC.

This clonotype came up a few times. The V call is TRBV12-3 or TRBV12-4, the J call TRBJ2-6; tentatively, D is TRBD1 or TRBD2 (7 bases each). V gave up 8 bases and J gave up 1 base, with 27 bases separating them. The CDR3 contains 20 residues. CDR3 residues: CASRGIGVTGRDSGANVLTF. The CDR3 region has the DNA TGTGCCAGCCGGGGTATTGGGGTGACAGGGAGGGATTCTGGGGCCAACGTCCTGACTTTC.

This clonotype was seen only a few times. The rearrangement joins TRBV27 to TRBJ1-5, with a weak D call TRBD1 (5 bases). The CDR3 extends over 15 amino acids. Germline assignment: CDR1 MNHEY and CDR2 SMNVEV (reference sequence). The V end was cut by 4 bases, the J end by 4 bases, with 14 bases between. The CDR3 protein is CASSSGQLMNQPQHF. DNA for the CDR3: TGTGCCAGCAGTTCGGGGCAGTTGATGAATCAGCCCCAGCATTTT.

This clonotype was observed once. The chain links TRBV6-5 to TRBJ2-5; 7 bases fit TRBD1. Germline assignment: CDR1 MNHEY and CDR2 SVGAGI. The ends lost 2 bases at V and 2 bases at J; junction bases unmatched: 5. This CDR3 has 15 amino acids. Written as DNA, the CDR3 is TGTGCCAGCAGTTACAACAGGGGCTCTCAAGAGACCCAGTACTTC. Residues: CASSYNRGSQETQYF.

The V and J genes are TRBV7-2 and TRBJ2-7; TRBD2 aligns across 8 bases. This CDR3 region has 15 residues. V gave up 6 bases and J gave up 0 bases; unmatched junction bases: 7. Germline assignment: CDR1 SGHTA and CDR2 FQGNSA. Written as DNA, the CDR3 is TGTGCCAGCAGAGAGTTAGCGGGATCCTCCTACGAGCAGTACTTC. Translation gives CASRELAGSSYEQYF.

This clonotype was detected only once. This chain joins TRBV12-3 or TRBV12-4 and TRBJ2-7; D not resolved. The CDR3 has 14 amino acids. The V and J ends lost 1 base and 2 bases respectively, with 9 bases between them. Here the CDR3 DNA reads TGTGCCAGCAGTTTAGATAGGGCAACCTACGAGCAGTACTTC. Amino acids: CASSLDRATYEQYF.

In DNA, the CDR3 is TGTGCCAGCAGGACCCCTCTAGCGGGGGGGAGCACAGATACGCAGTATTTT. Its translation: CASRTPLAGGSTDTQYF. The chain carries TRBV2 and TRBJ2-3; 12 bases are a match to TRBD2. This CDR3 is 17 amino acids long. Trimming took 6 bases from V and 0 from J; bases not matched to a gene: 7. CDR1 is SNHLY and CDR2 is FYNNEI in the germline V gene.

This clonotype was recorded a few times. The chain recombines TRBV24-1 with TRBJ2-2; 7 bases are shared with TRBD2. This CDR3 is 14 amino acids long. The germline V gene has CDR1 KGHDR and CDR2 SFDVKD. With 8 bases clipped from V and 3 bases from J, the junction kept 5 bases outside the gene matches. CDR3 nucleotide sequence: TGTGCCACCAAGAGGGGAGGGGACACCGGGGAGCTGTTTTTT. Amino acid sequence: CATKRGGDTGELFF.

This clonotype was observed at least ten times. The chain links TRBV29-1 to TRBJ2-5; D is undetermined. CDR1 is SQVTM and CDR2 is ANQGSEA in the germline V gene. The germline V and J ends were trimmed by 5 bases and 1 base, with 8 bases remaining between them. The CDR3 consists of 12 residues. The CDR3, as DNA: TGCAGCGTTAGCTCAGTCCAAGAGACCCAGTACTTC. Encoded protein: CSVSSVQETQYF.

This clonotype was seen many times. This chain joins TRBV7-2 and TRBJ2-2; no reliable D call. CDR1 is SGHTA, CDR2 FQGNSA, per germline. CDR3 length: 14 residues. V was clipped by 1 base and J by 6 bases, with 9 bases between them. The CDR3 spells CASSLGKSAGELFF. The CDR3, as DNA: TGTGCCAGCAGCTTAGGGAAAAGCGCCGGGGAGCTGTTTTTT.

Only a few counts were recorded for this clonotype. CDR3 nucleotide sequence: TGTGCCAGCAGTTTTGATAGACTAGCGGTTGAGCAGTACTTC. Translated: CASSFDRLAVEQYF. V is TRBV27 and J is TRBJ2-7; 9 bases are shared with TRBD2. Trimming removed 3 bases from V and 7 bases from J; junction bases left unmatched: 7. Looked up from germline, CDR1 is MNHEY and CDR2 is SMNVEV (reference sequence). This CDR3 has 14 residues.

This clonotype was counted only a few times. The chain links TRBV5-5 to TRBJ2-7; D may be TRBD2 (5 bases). The ends were cut back, 5 bases at V and 3 bases at J, with 15 bases in the middle. CDR1 SGHKS and CDR2 YYEKEE come from the germline V gene (reference sequence). The CDR3 totals 14 residues. The CDR3 region is CASSPDPSNYEQYF. As DNA, the CDR3 is TGTGCCAGCAGTCCAGACCCTAGCAACTACGAGCAGTACTTC.

The chain uses TRBV30 and TRBJ2-7, with 8 nucleotides matching TRBD1. CDR3 length: 14 residues. Trimming cost V 0 bases and J 2 bases; bases outside gene matches: 3. Germline CDR1 GTSNPN, CDR2 SVGIG (reference sequence). The CDR3 nucleotides read TGTGCCTGGAGTGTAGGACAGGGAACCTACGAGCAGTACTTC. It codes for CAWSVGQGTYEQYF.

This clonotype showed up just a few times. The genes are TRBV28 and TRBJ2-2; D possibly corresponds to TRBD1 (6 bases). Germline assignment: CDR1 MDHEN and CDR2 SYDVKM. This CDR3 comprises 16 residues. V shed 2 bases and J shed 0 bases, with 10 bases lying between them. The CDR3 DNA is TGTGCCAGCAGTTTAGGGACACATACGAACACCGGGGAGCTGTTTTTT. This encodes CASSLGTHTNTGELFF.

There are many counts of this clonotype. The genes are TRBV2 and TRBJ2-1, with TRBD2 matching 11 bases. In germline, CDR1 is SNHLY, CDR2 FYNNEI. The CDR3 is 14 amino acids. The V gene end was trimmed by 6 bases and the J gene end by 8 bases; junction bases not matched to a gene: 6. CDR3 bases: TGTGCCAGCAGCTTAGCGGGGGGGCCCGATGAGCAGTTCTTC. Protein product: CASSLAGGPDEQFF.

The chain couples TRBV10-3 to TRBJ2-5; D remains ambiguous. CDR1 is ENHRY and CDR2 is SYGVKD in the germline V gene. The CDR3 consists of 13 residues. V was cut by 11 bases and J by 2 bases, with 15 bases left in between. The CDR3 region is CAAQSGQQETQYF. DNA for the CDR3: TGTGCCGCCCAAAGTGGGCAGCAAGAGACCCAGTACTTC.